The rows below give T cell receptor beta chains drawn from one sample of a study of T cell changes during pregnancy in multiple sclerosis. Measured with immunoSEQ multiplex PCR; TCRdb has only the in-frame clones, and not every one. The top ten clones hold 1.5% of a sample with approximately 110,000 clones, roughly 92% of them seen once. The source was peripheral blood, collected in the third trimester of pregnancy. The receptors stem from a female donor with multiple sclerosis, enrolled in a pregnancy study. The CDR3 runs from the conserved cysteine through the conserved F or W. D genes are given only for firm matches. Clone sizes are given selectively: once, few, many, or a class where the clone is expanded.

d_call,j_call,v_call,clone_size,cdr3_nt,cdr3_aa
.,TRBJ2-3,TRBV30,.,TGTGCCTGGAACGGACTCCCCAAAAGAAAACTCGGCACAGATACGCAGTATTTT,CAWNGLPKRKLGTDTQYF
.,TRBJ1-5,TRBV28,.,TGTGCCAGCAGTTTCCCGCAGGGAGGCCAGCCCCAGCATTTT,CASSFPQGGQPQHF
.,TRBJ1-6,TRBV27,.,TGTGCCAGTAAGGGGGGGTCCTATAATTCACCCCTCCACTTT,CASKGGSYNSPLHF
.,TRBJ2-3,TRBV2,.,TGTGCCAGCAGCGCAGGGCGGGGAGATACGCAGTATTTT,CASSAGRGDTQYF
.,TRBJ2-2,TRBV7-8,.,TGTGCCAGCAGCTTAAATCACGGGGGAGTCTTGACCGGGGAGCTGTTTTTT,CASSLNHGGVLTGELFF
.,TRBJ2-1,TRBV5-4,.,TGTGCCAGCATTTTAGACGCTCGCGGCGACAATGAGCAGTTCTTC,CASILDARGDNEQFF
.,TRBJ2-2,TRBV7-6,.,TGTGCCAGCAGCTCTAAAACAGCCACCGGGGAGCTGTTTTTT,CASSSKTATGELFF
TRBD2,TRBJ2-7,TRBV19,.,TGTGCCAGTAGAAACTACCCGGGACTAGCAGACTCCGAGCAGTACTTC,CASRNYPGLADSEQYF
.,TRBJ1-6,TRBV11-2,few,TGTGCCAGCAGCTCCGTCGGGGGATCACCCCTCCACTTT,CASSSVGGSPLHF
.,TRBJ2-7,TRBV7-2,.,TGTGCCAGCAGTCTGGACTTCTATCCCTACGAGCAGTACTTC,CASSLDFYPYEQYF
TRBD2,TRBJ2-3,TRBV5-4,once,TGTGCCAGCAGCCTTAAAGGACTCACTAGCGATTCCCCGTATACGCAGTATTTT,CASSLKGLTSDSPYTQYF
.,TRBJ1-5,TRBV10-3,.,TGTGCCATCAGTGATCTAGGGGGCAATCAGCCCCAGCATTTT,CAISDLGGNQPQHF
TRBD1,TRBJ1-4,TRBV30,.,TGTGCCTGGAGGGACAGGGGGTTTGATGAAAAACTGTTTTTT,CAWRDRGFDEKLFF
TRBD2,TRBJ2-1,TRBV19,.,TGTGCCAGTAGTATAGACAGGGACTACATCCGAGGGGTGCAGTTCTTC,CASSIDRDYIRGVQFF
TRBD1,TRBJ2-3,TRBV11-3,.,TGTGCCAGCAGCTTGGGGGGACAGGGCACAGATACGCAGTATTTT,CASSLGGQGTDTQYF
TRBD2,TRBJ2-7,TRBV5-1,.,TGCGCCAGCAGCTTGAGGGGCCCCGGGACTAGCGACCCGAGCTCCTACGAGCAGTACTTC,CASSLRGPGTSDPSSYEQYF
.,TRBJ1-1,TRBV30,.,TGTGCCTGGAGCATGGAGGACACTGAAGCTTTCTTT,CAWSMEDTEAFF
.,TRBJ2-1,TRBV9,.,TGTGCCAGCAGCCAGGCGGGATCCTACAATGAGCAGTTCTTC,CASSQAGSYNEQFF
.,TRBJ2-7,TRBV5-1,.,TGCGCCAGCAGCTTGGCGGCGGATTCCTACGAGCAGTACTTC,CASSLAADSYEQYF
.,TRBJ1-2,TRBV9,.,TGTGCCAGCAGCGTAGGGGTAGGAGGGTTTATTTCTATGGGCTACACCTTC,CASSVGVGGFISMGYTF
.,TRBJ2-1,TRBV2,.,TGTGCCAGCGGACCGGGGGAAAACTACAATGAGCAGTTCTTC,CASGPGENYNEQFF
.,TRBJ1-2,TRBV19,.,TGTGCCAGTAGTGGCGGGCGCTATGGCTACACCTTC,CASSGGRYGYTF
.,TRBJ2-1,TRBV7-2,.,TGTGCCAGCAGCTTACCACAGGTGGGTGAGCAGTTCTTC,CASSLPQVGEQFF
TRBD2,TRBJ2-7,TRBV30,.,TGTGCCTGGACAGGCGGGCTAGCGGGGCTACTCTCCTACGAGCAGTACTTC,CAWTGGLAGLLSYEQYF
.,TRBJ1-4,TRBV14,.,TGTGCCAGCAGCCAGCTCCAGGGCACTAATGAAAAACTGTTTTTT,CASSQLQGTNEKLFF
TRBD2,TRBJ2-3,TRBV30,.,TGTGCCTGGACTAGCGGGGGGGCCTGGGAATCTCAGTATTTT,CAWTSGGAWESQYF
.,TRBJ2-1,TRBV28,once,TGTGCCAGCAGTCTCCATGAGCAGTTCTTC,CASSLHEQFF
TRBD2,TRBJ2-5,TRBV5-4,once,TGTGCCAGCAGTAATGGACTAGCGGGGGGGGCACCACGAGAGACCCAGTACTTC,CASSNGLAGGAPRETQYF
TRBD2,TRBJ2-1,TRBV28,few,TGTGCCAGCACCCTCCGGGGGGGCGGGACCTACAATGAGCAGTTCTTC,CASTLRGGGTYNEQFF
TRBD2,TRBJ2-7,TRBV19,.,TGTGCCAGTAGTAGGATTGCTAGCGGGGGGGCGTCCGAGCAGTACTTC,CASSRIASGGASEQYF
TRBD1,TRBJ1-5,TRBV4-1,few,TGCGCCAGCAGCCCGGGACAGGGTCATCAGCCCCAGCATTTT,CASSPGQGHQPQHF
.,TRBJ1-1,TRBV30,few,TGTGCCTGGAGTGTAGCAGGGGCCTTTGATGCTTTCTTT,CAWSVAGAFDAFF
.,TRBJ2-7,TRBV18,once,TGTGCCAGCTCACAGGGGGGGGCTTACGAGCAGTACTTC,CASSQGGAYEQYF
TRBD1,TRBJ1-2,TRBV6-1,.,TGTGCCAGCAGAACAGACAGGGGCGGTTCATTAACAGACTTC,CASRTDRGGSLTDF
TRBD2,TRBJ2-2,TRBV9,.,TGTGCCAGCAGCGTACCGTCGGGGGGACCCCTATTGGCCGGGGAGCTGTTTTTT,CASSVPSGGPLLAGELFF
TRBD1,TRBJ1-5,TRBV19,.,TGTGCCAGTAGCGACCTGGACAGGGGGTTCAATCAGCCCCAGCATTTT,CASSDLDRGFNQPQHF
.,TRBJ2-3,TRBV7-7,.,TGTGCCAGCAGCTGGGCCCCAGGAAATACGCAGTATTTT,CASSWAPGNTQYF
.,TRBJ1-1,TRBV9,once,TGTGCCAGCAGCCGACAGGTCATGAACACTGAAGCTTTCTTT,CASSRQVMNTEAFF
.,TRBJ2-1,TRBV2,.,TGTGCCAGCAGTGAGCTGGGGGCCGCCTACAATGAGCAGTTCTTC,CASSELGAAYNEQFF
.,TRBJ1-3,TRBV19,.,TGTGCCAGTAGCCCAGGACAAGGGCCCCAATCTGGAAACACCATATATTTT,CASSPGQGPQSGNTIYF
TRBD1,TRBJ2-7,TRBV28,.,TGTGCCACCATGCAGGGGGACTACGAGCAGTACTTC,CATMQGDYEQYF
.,TRBJ1-2,TRBV7-9,.,TGTGCCAGCAGCTTAGGGTTTCGCGATGGCTACACCTTC,CASSLGFRDGYTF
.,TRBJ1-1,TRBV5-1,once,TGCGCCAGCAGCCGACAGGCCCCGGGCACTGAAGCTTTCTTT,CASSRQAPGTEAFF
TRBD2,TRBJ2-7,TRBV7-2,.,TGTGCCAGCAGCTTAGGGGTAGCGGGAGGGCTCTACGAGCAGTACTTC,CASSLGVAGGLYEQYF
TRBD2,TRBJ2-3,TRBV4-1,once,TGCGCCAGCAGCCACCCATGGACTAGTGGTTCTCGTACAGATACGCAGTATTTT,CASSHPWTSGSRTDTQYF
TRBD2,TRBJ2-3,TRBV19,.,TGTGCCAGTAGATTGAGCCTAGCGGGGGCTGAGGATACGCAGTATTTT,CASRLSLAGAEDTQYF
.,TRBJ2-5,TRBV7-2,.,TGTGCCAGCAGCTTAGTCCCGAGCCAAGAGACCCAGTACTTC,CASSLVPSQETQYF
.,TRBJ1-2,TRBV11-2,.,TGTGCCAGCAGAACGATCAACGGCTATGGCTACACCTTC,CASRTINGYGYTF